This TCR beta chain derives from a study of T cells in Graves' hyperthyroidism and ophthalmopathy. V lost 5 bases and J lost 1, with 18 bases in between. This CDR3 contains 16 residues. Germline CDR1 and CDR2: SGHTA and FQGTGA. For this clonotype: Its antigen is undetermined.

Template material for amplifying TCR beta CDR3 regions consisted of RNA transcripts. During a first-round RT-PCR of the TCR CDR3, the HTBI primer set was used. TCRdb fed the multiplex PCR reads into MiXCR, producing one record per CDR3 protein. The table has under 350,000 distinct CDR3 sequences, roughly 15% seen once. Study results and caveats: The blood repertoire included most of the expanded thyroid clonotypes above 0.001.

This receptor was taken from a woman under 40 with Graves' hyperthyroidism that later progressed to Graves' ophthalmopathy. This chain links TRBV7-3 with TRBJ2-7; D unclear. The material sequenced was blood. The CDR3 region has the DNA TGTGCCAGCAGCACCCGCGTGGGCCATGTTTCCTACGAGCAGTACTTC. It encodes CASSTRVGHVSYEQYF.